The entry below gives a single T cell receptor (beta chain) sequence along with its context. This entry comes from a study of regulatory T cells in long-lasting Graves disease. Time point denoted: newly diagnosed GD, antithyroid drugs for less than 3 months. PBMCs provided the RNA from which the TCR library was made. The TCR beta library used iRepertoire HTBI primers with Arm-PCR amplification of CDR3. TCRdb redid the calling of the multiplex PCR reads with MiXCR, one entry per CDR3 protein. The sample gives about 460,000 distinct CDR3 sequences, about 15% of which show up once; approximately 19% is in the top ten. This CDR3 is built from 12 residues. Per germline, CDR1 WSHSY and CDR2 SAAADI. The V gene lost 0 bases and the J gene lost 7 bases, with 6 bases spanning the gap. In addition, the sample was reused for a study of T cells in Graves' hyperthyroidism and ophthalmopathy.

The TCR originated in a woman aged 45-59 years with Graves disease. V gene TRBV10-2 combines with J gene TRBJ1-1; D gene uncertain. Source: peripheral blood mononuclear cells (PBMCs), taken at new diagnosis, from a patient treated with antithyroid drugs. The CDR3 DNA sequence: TGCGCCAGCAGTGAGTCCTGGAGTGAAGCTTTCTTT. Its translation: CASSESWSEAFF.